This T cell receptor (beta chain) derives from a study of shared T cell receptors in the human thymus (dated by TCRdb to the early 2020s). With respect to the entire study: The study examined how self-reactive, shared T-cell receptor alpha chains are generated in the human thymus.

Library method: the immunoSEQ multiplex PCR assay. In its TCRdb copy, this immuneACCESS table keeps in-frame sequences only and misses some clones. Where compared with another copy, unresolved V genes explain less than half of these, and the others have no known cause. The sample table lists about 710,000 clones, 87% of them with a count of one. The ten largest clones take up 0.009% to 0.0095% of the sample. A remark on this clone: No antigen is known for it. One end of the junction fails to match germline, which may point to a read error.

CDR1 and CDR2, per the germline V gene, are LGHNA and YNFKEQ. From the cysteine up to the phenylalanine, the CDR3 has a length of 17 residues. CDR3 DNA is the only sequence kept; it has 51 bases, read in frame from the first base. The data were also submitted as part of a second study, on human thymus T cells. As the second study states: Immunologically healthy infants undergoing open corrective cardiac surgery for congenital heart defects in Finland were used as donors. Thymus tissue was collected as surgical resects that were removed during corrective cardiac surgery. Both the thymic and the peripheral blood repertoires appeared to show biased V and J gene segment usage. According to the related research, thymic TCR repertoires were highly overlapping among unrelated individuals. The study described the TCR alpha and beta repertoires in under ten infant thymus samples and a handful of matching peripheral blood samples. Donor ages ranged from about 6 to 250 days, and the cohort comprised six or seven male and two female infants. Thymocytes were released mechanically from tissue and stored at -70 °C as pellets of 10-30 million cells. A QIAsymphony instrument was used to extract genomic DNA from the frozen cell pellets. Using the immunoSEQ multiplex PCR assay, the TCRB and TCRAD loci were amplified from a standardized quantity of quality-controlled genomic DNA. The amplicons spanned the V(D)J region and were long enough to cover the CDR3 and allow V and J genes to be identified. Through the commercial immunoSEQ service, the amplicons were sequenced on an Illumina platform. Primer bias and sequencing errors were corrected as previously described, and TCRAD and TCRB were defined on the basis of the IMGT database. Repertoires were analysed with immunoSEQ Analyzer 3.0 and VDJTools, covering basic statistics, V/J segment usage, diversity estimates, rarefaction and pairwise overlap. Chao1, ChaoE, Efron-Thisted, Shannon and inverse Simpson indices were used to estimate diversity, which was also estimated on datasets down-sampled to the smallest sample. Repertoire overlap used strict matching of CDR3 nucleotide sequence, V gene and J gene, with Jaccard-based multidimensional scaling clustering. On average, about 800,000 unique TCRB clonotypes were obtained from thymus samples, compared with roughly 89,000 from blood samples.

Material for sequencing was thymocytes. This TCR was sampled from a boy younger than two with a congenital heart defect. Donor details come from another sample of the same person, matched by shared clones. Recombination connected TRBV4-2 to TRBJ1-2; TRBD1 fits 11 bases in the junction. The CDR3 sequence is CASSQATPGQGDYGYIF. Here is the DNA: TGTGCCAGCAGCCAAGCTACACCGGGACAGGGGGACTATGGCTACATCTTC.